This T cell receptor (beta chain) was observed in a study of blood T cell repertoires in COVID-19. Cohort 3 recovered donors had two negative PCRs, clearance, or symptom resolution. Some clones are missing from TCRdb's copy, which holds only in-frame ones; the method was immunoSEQ multiplex PCR. This sample has about 190,000 clones, with approximately 85% found just once. The germline CDR1 and CDR2 sequences are SGHTA and FQGNSA. The V gene lost 0 bases and the J gene lost 0 bases, with 5 bases spanning the gap. The length of the CDR3 is 15 residues. The J gene is TRBJ2-2, the V gene TRBV7-2; TRBD2 might be the D (5 bases). This sequence originates from a woman under 40 who had recovered from COVID-19. Sequenced: PBMCs or T cells enriched from blood (not recorded which). The CDR3 reads CASSLAGANTGELFF. CDR3 bases: TGTGCCAGCAGCTTAGCGGGAGCGAACACCGGGGAGCTGTTTTTT.